This TCR beta chain was recorded in a study of T cells in Graves' hyperthyroidism and ophthalmopathy. TCR beta CDR3 regions were amplified from RNA transcripts. Carried out on the TCR CDR3, a first-round RT-PCR used the HTBI primer set. TCRdb independently ran MiXCR on the multiplex PCR reads; one entry per CDR3 protein. The sample has 530,000 or so distinct CDR3 sequences, around 42% seen once; the top ten hold around 8%. The CDR3 is 13 amino acids. Germline V gives CDR1 SQVTM, CDR2 ANQGSEA. V lost 8 bases to trimming and J lost 4 bases; unmatched junction nucleotides: 8. Study findings and constraints: The blood repertoire included most of the expanded thyroid clonotypes above 0.001.

This clonotype was detected only once. What it recognizes is unknown. Exclusion of a patient resulted from uncontrolled infection, other autoimmune disease, pregnancy or lactation. Clinicians diagnosed patients from clinical symptoms, serum thyroxine and TRAb, thyroid ultrasound and orbital computed tomography. This receptor was obtained from a woman younger than 30 with Graves' hyperthyroidism. The sample was peripheral blood or thyroid tissue (not recorded which). The chain links TRBV29-1 to TRBJ1-2; 9 nucleotides line up with TRBD1. The CDR3 DNA sequence: TGCAGCCCAAACACAGGGGGCGGCTATGGCTACACCTTC. It yields the protein CSPNTGGGYGYTF.